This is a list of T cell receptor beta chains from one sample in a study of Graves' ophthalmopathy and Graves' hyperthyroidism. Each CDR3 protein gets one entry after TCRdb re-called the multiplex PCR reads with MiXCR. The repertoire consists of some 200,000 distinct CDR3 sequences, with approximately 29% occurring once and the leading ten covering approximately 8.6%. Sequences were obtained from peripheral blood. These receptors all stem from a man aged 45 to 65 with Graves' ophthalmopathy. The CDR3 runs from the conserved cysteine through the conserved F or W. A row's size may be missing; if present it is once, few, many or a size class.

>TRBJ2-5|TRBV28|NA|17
CASSFEKEIRTLETQYF
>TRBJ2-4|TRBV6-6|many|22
CASTETKGTSVVGIIAKNIQYF
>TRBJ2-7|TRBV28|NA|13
CASSRGSPYEQYF
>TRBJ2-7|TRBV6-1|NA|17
CASSEPGASSGHYEQYF
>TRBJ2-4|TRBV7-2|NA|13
CASSFRDRNIQYF
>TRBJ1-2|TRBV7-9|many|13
CASSLTGNGGYTF
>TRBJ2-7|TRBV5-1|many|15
CASSFGAGATHEQYF
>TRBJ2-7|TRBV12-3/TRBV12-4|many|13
CASSLMSSYEQYF
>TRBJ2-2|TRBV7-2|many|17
CASSPRKGRRERGELFF
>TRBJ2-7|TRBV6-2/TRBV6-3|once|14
CASSLAGGRHEQYF
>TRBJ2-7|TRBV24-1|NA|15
CASSETRTHTYEQYF
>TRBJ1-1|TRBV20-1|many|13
CSASRRPGTEAFF
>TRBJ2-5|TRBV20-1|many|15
CSADFYAESQETQYF
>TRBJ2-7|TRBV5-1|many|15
CASSFDADGSYEQYF
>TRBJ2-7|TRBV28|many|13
CATSGRALHEQYF
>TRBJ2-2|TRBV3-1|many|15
CASSQDLSYTGELFF
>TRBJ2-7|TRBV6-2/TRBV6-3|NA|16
CASSYGTSGASYEQYF
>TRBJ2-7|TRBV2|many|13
CASSGTGYDEQYF
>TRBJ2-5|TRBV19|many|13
CASRQGGLETQYF
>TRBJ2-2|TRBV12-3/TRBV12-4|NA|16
CASSFSGRGNTGELFF
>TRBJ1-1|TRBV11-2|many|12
CASSLGRTEAFF
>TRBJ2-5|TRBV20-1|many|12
CSARRGQETQYF
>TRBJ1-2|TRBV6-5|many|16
CASSFRDRGVNYGYTF
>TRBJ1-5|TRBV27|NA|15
CASSQGLHSNQPQHF
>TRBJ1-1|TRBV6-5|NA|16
CASSYFASGQGAEAFF
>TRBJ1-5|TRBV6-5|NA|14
CASSYTTGGQPQHF
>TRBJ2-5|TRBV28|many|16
CASSLRQGGLQETQYF
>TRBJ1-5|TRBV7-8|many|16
CASSLVPGGSNQPQHF
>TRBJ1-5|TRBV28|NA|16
CASRGRETDSNQPQHF